The present T cell receptor beta chain was sequenced within a study of blood T cell repertoires in COVID-19. This CDR3 spans 15 amino acids. CDR1 SGDLS and CDR2 YYNGEE come from the germline V gene. Trimming pared 0 bases from V and 3 bases from J, leaving 10 bases between. Clones were sequenced by immunoSEQ multiplex PCR, and TCRdb holds only the in-frame ones, with some missing. The table has 230,000 or so clones, roughly nine tenths seen once; the top ten hold approximately 4.6%. The sequence came from a woman in her forties who had recovered from COVID-19. The chain combines TRBV9 with TRBJ1-5; TRBD1 might be the D (6 bases). The source material was peripheral blood. The CDR3 bases are TGTGCCAGCAGCGTAGGGACAGCAAACAATCAGCCCCAGCATTTT. Residues: CASSVGTANNQPQHF.